One and the same sample provided the 30 T cell receptor beta chains below, sequenced in a study of PD-1 blockade in classical Hodgkin lymphoma. Some clones are missing from TCRdb's copy, which holds only in-frame ones; the method was immunoSEQ multiplex PCR. The sample shows about 30,000 clones, approximately 90% of them seen only once. The time point denotes: newly diagnosed, previously untreated cHL patient sample. Sequencing was done on a sample of peripheral blood mononuclear cells (PBMCs). The receptors originated from a human donor with classical Hodgkin lymphoma.

This chain connects TRBV19 to TRBJ2-7, with 7 bases identical to TRBD1. From germline, CDR1 is LNHDA and CDR2 SQIVND (reference sequence). V trimming: 4 bases; J trimming: 0 bases; junction bases outside the gene matches: 6. This CDR3 has 15 amino acids. CDR3 amino acids: CASSKTGQFSYEQYF. The CDR3 coding sequence is TGTGCCAGTAGTAAGACAGGGCAATTCTCCTACGAGCAGTACTTC. Variable domain in full (rest from reference TRBV19 and TRBJ2-7): DGGITQSPKYLFRKEGQNVTLSCEQNLNHDAMYWYRQDPGQGLRLIYYSQIVNDFQKGDIAEGYSVSREKKESFPLTVTSAQKNPTAFYLCASSKTGQFSYEQYFGPGTRLTVT.

The V gene is TRBV7-2, the J gene TRBJ1-3; D uncertain. The V gene lost 4 bases and the J gene lost 4 bases, with 5 bases spanning the gap. This CDR3 comprises 12 residues. Germline values: CDR1 SGHTA, CDR2 FQGNSA. Here the CDR3 reads CASSSQGNTIYF. In DNA form, the CDR3 reads TGTGCCAGCAGCTCGCAGGGAAACACCATATATTTT.

Sample share makes this clone medium-sized. The chain has TRBV5-6 and TRBJ1-2; D is ambiguous. Germline V gene data show CDR1 as SGHDT and CDR2 as YYEEEE. The germline V and J ends were trimmed by 0 bases and 0 bases, with 9 bases remaining between them. The CDR3 covers 15 residues. The CDR3 loop reads CASSLAEDANYGYTF. CDR3 bases: TGTGCCAGCAGCTTGGCGGAGGATGCTAACTATGGCTACACCTTC.

The rearrangement uses TRBV7-2 and TRBJ2-1, with 10 bases aligning to TRBD1. The CDR3 has 15 amino acids. J was trimmed by 4 bases and V by 0 bases; bases with no gene match: 0. Germline lookup yields CDR1 SGHTA and CDR2 FQGNSA. The CDR3 nucleotides are TGTGCCAGCAGCTTAGCGGGACAGGGGTACAATGAGCAGTTCTTC. Its protein product is CASSLAGQGYNEQFF.

This clone was recorded only once. The genes are TRBV30 and TRBJ1-5, with 7 bases lining up with TRBD1. Per the germline V gene, CDR1 is GTSNPN and CDR2 is SVGIG (reference sequence). The CDR3 has 15 residues. V trimming: 3 bases; J trimming: 1 base; junction bases outside the gene matches: 6. CDR3 in DNA: TGTGCCTGGAGACAGGGGTTCGGGAGCAATCAGCCCCAGCATTTT. Its translation is CAWRQGFGSNQPQHF.

The CDR3, as DNA: TGTGCCAGCAGGATAAGGGACAGCTCCTACGAGCAGTACTTC. It yields the protein CASRIRDSSYEQYF. The chain links TRBV27 to TRBJ2-5; 7 nucleotides agree with TRBD1. The J call is doubtful: the DNA matches TRBJ2-7 better. Looked up from germline, CDR1 is MNHEY and CDR2 is SMNVEV (reference sequence). This CDR3 is 14 amino acids long.

This rearrangement joins TRBV30 to TRBJ2-3; D perhaps matches TRBD2 (6 bases). Trimming left V 1 base short and J 0 bases short, with 11 bases between. Germline V gene sequence: CDR1 GTSNPN, CDR2 SVGIG (reference sequence). This CDR3 spans 15 amino acids. The DNA of the CDR3 is TGTGCCTGGAGTGGAACCAGCGGGAGCACAGATACGCAGTATTTT. The encoded protein is CAWSGTSGSTDTQYF.

This CDR3 reads CASSHGRDNLNEQFF. The CDR3, as DNA: TGTGCCAGCAGCCATGGGAGGGATAATCTCAATGAGCAGTTCTTC. This rearrangement joins TRBV14 to TRBJ2-1; 7 bases are shared with TRBD2. CDR3 length: 15 amino acids. J lost 6 bases, V lost 3 bases, and 8 bases had no gene match. Germline V lookup: CDR1 SGHDN, CDR2 FVKESK. Using reference TRBV14 and TRBJ2-1 for the parts outside the CDR3, the full variable domain is EAGVTQFPSHSVIEKGQTVTLRCDPISGHDNLYWYRRVMGKEIKFLLHFVKESKQDESGMPNNRFLAERTGGTYSTLKVQPAELEDSGVYFCASSHGRDNLNEQFFGPGTRLTVL.

To note about this clone: Other DNA sequences of this sample code for an identical CDR3. The CDR3 nucleotides are TGCGCCAGCAGCTTAGACAACTACGAGCAGTACTTC. Amino acids: CASSLDNYEQYF. The chain is built from TRBV5-1 and TRBJ2-7; D is unresolved. Between the trimmed V and J ends, which lost 2 bases and 3 bases, there was a span of 6 bases. The germline V gene has CDR1 SGHRS and CDR2 YFSETQ. The CDR3 has 12 residues. Full variable domain (remainder filled in from reference TRBV5-1 and TRBJ2-7): KAGVTQTPRYLIKTRGQQVTLSCSPISGHRSVSWYQQTPGQGLQFLFEYFSETQRNKGNFPGRFSGRQFSNSRSEMNVSTLELGDSALYLCASSLDNYEQYFGPGTRLTVT.

The rearrangement joins TRBV27 to TRBJ2-4, with 7 positions matching TRBD2. The V gene end was trimmed by 3 bases and the J gene end by 6 bases; junction bases not matched to a gene: 11. Germline lookup yields CDR1 MNHEY and CDR2 SMNVEV (reference sequence). The CDR3 runs to 16 residues. CDR3 residues: CASSFSWRERGNIQYF. The CDR3 DNA reads as TGTGCCAGCAGTTTCAGTTGGCGGGAGCGGGGAAACATTCAGTACTTC.

This chain links TRBV18 with TRBJ2-5; 10 bases are shared with TRBD1. CDR3 length: 15 amino acids. With V trimmed by 4 bases and J by 4 bases, 6 bases remained unmatched. CDR1 is KGHSH, CDR2 LQKENI, per germline. CDR3 residues: CASSRGQGDGETQYF. CDR3 sequence (DNA): TGTGCCAGCTCACGAGGACAGGGGGATGGAGAGACCCAGTACTTC. Looking up the rest from reference TRBV18 and TRBJ2-5 gives the full variable domain: NAGVMQNPRHLVRRRGQEARLRCSPMKGHSHVYWYRQLPEEGLKFMVYLQKENIIDESGMPKERFSAEFPKEGPSILRIQQVVRGDSAAYFCASSRGQGDGETQYFGPGTRLLVL.

This chain links TRBV28 with TRBJ1-4; perhaps TRBD1 as D (5 bases). This CDR3 is built from 16 residues. Germline loops: CDR1 MDHEN, CDR2 SYDVKM. Trimming shortened V by 4 bases and J by 5 bases, and 17 bases separated the two germline ends. The CDR3 loop reads CASSSFIRDGNEKLFF. Written as DNA, the CDR3 is TGTGCCAGCAGTTCCTTCATCAGGGATGGGAATGAAAAACTGTTTTTT.

The rearrangement uses TRBV25-1 and TRBJ1-2, with 7 bases aligning to TRBD1. The CDR3 is made up of 15 amino acids. Germline V gene data show CDR1 as MGHDK and CDR2 as SYGVNS. The V and J ends lost 5 bases and 6 bases, in that order; junction bases with no gene match: 12. In DNA form, the CDR3 reads TGTGCCAGCAGTATTGGGACAGTAGGTAGAAATGGCTACACCTTC. It yields the protein CASSIGTVGRNGYTF.

The rearrangement joins TRBV7-6 to TRBJ1-3, with TRBD1 as a possible D gene (5 bases). This CDR3 spans 15 amino acids. The V gene lost 4 bases and the J gene lost 2 bases, with 12 bases spanning the gap. CDR1 SGHVS and CDR2 FNYEAQ come from the germline V gene. The CDR3, as DNA: TGTGCCAGCAGCTCATCCGGACAAGCTGGAAACACCATATATTTT. Translated, it gives CASSSSGQAGNTIYF.

V gene TRBV5-1 combines with J gene TRBJ2-6; D may be TRBD1 or TRBD2 (5 bases each). The germline V gene encodes CDR1 SGHRS and CDR2 YFSETQ. The V gene lost 4 bases and the J gene lost 0 bases, with 11 bases spanning the gap. The CDR3 length is 16 residues. The CDR3 protein is CASSPGPTSGANVLTF. CDR3 nucleotides: TGCGCCAGCAGCCCGGGACCAACCTCTGGGGCCAACGTCCTGACTTTC.

The chain carries TRBV4-1 and TRBJ1-3; TRBD1 might be the D (5 bases). The ends were cut back, 1 base at V and 7 bases at J, with 11 bases in the middle. Germline V gene lookup returns CDR1 MGHRA and CDR2 YSYEKL. The length of the CDR3 is 14 residues. CDR3 in amino acids: CASSQGNRGNTIYF. In DNA, the CDR3 is TGCGCCAGCAGCCAAGGAAACCGGGGGAACACCATATATTTT.

The chain combines TRBV5-1 with TRBJ1-1; D is ambiguous. Looked up from germline, CDR1 is SGHRS and CDR2 is YFSETQ. This CDR3 spans 14 amino acids. The V end was cut by 4 bases, the J end by 1 base, with 11 bases between. The CDR3 nucleotides read TGCGCCAGCAGCCTACGCTTGGGGAACACTGAAGCTTTCTTT. The encoded protein is CASSLRLGNTEAFF.

The V gene is TRBV4-3, the J gene TRBJ2-7; D remains unclear. V was pared by 0 bases and J by 3 bases, with 6 bases between. Germline V lookup: CDR1 LGHNA, CDR2 YSLEER. CDR3 length: 13 amino acids. The CDR3 here is CASSQDHGYEQYF. CDR3 DNA sequence: TGCGCCAGCAGCCAAGATCACGGCTACGAGCAGTACTTC.

The V gene is TRBV18, the J gene TRBJ1-4; possible D gene TRBD1, 6 bases. Germline CDR1 is KGHSH and CDR2 is LQKENI. Trimming shortened V by 9 bases and J by 3 bases, and 20 bases separated the two germline ends. The CDR3 contains 16 residues. CDR3 DNA sequence: TGTGCCAGTCTCCTTGGGGGCCAAGTGTCTAATGAAAAACTGTTTTTT. This gives the protein CASLLGGQVSNEKLFF.

The chain couples TRBV2 to TRBJ2-5; D may be TRBD2 (6 bases). CDR3 length: 14 amino acids. V lost 8 bases to trimming and J lost 1 base, with 14 bases between them. CDR1 and CDR2 (germline): SNHLY, FYNNEI. The DNA of the CDR3 is TGTGCCAGCGCCGGGGCGCGGGGCCAAGAGACCCAGTACTTC. This sequence encodes CASAGARGQETQYF.

The chain carries TRBV7-2 and TRBJ2-5; TRBD2 matches 8 bases. CDR3 length: 16 amino acids. The germline gives CDR1 SGHTA, CDR2 FQGNSA. V lost 3 bases and J lost 4; bases outside the gene matches: 10. CDR3 sequence reads: CASSFSELAELETQYF. The DNA for the CDR3 is TGTGCCAGCAGCTTCTCTGAACTAGCGGAACTAGAGACCCAGTACTTC.

V is TRBV29-1 and J is TRBJ2-7, with 8 bases aligning to TRBD2. Germline loops: CDR1 SQVTM, CDR2 ANQGSEA. Unmatched junction bases numbered 2, after V lost 4 bases and J lost 0 bases. This CDR3 is built from 13 residues. In DNA, the CDR3 is TGCAGCGTTGTTACTAGCGGCTCCTACGAGCAGTACTTC. Its translation: CSVVTSGSYEQYF.

The chain carries TRBV2 and TRBJ2-1; D remains ambiguous. CDR3 length equals 14 residues. V was cut by 4 bases and J by 4 bases, with 11 bases left in between. Germline lookup yields CDR1 SNHLY and CDR2 FYNNEI. CDR3 in amino acids: CASSGVALYNEQFF. CDR3 in DNA: TGTGCCAGCAGTGGAGTAGCCCTATACAATGAGCAGTTCTTC.

This chain joins TRBV13 and TRBJ2-3; 9 nucleotides line up with TRBD2. With V trimmed by 5 bases and J by 2 bases, 8 bases remained unmatched. Germline CDR1 reads PRHDT; CDR2 reads FYEKMQ (reference sequence). There are 16 residues in the CDR3. CDR3 coding DNA: TGTGCCAGCAGCCCTGGGACTAGCTGGAACACAGATACGCAGTATTTT. Protein: CASSPGTSWNTDTQYF.

J is TRBJ2-7 and V is TRBV30; tentative D call: TRBD1 (5 bases). Trimming stripped 1 base from V and 4 bases from J, with 14 bases between. Germline-derived CDR1 and CDR2 are GTSNPN and SVGIG (reference sequence). The CDR3 consists of 14 residues. The CDR3 bases are TGTGCCTGGAGTGGTTTTGACAGCGCTTACGAGCAGTACTTC. As protein: CAWSGFDSAYEQYF.

The chain employs TRBV7-2 and TRBJ2-4; TRBD1 might be the D (6 bases). The CDR3 contains 14 residues. Germline-derived CDR1 and CDR2 are SGHTA and FQGNSA. The V gene lost 1 base and the J gene lost 2 bases, with 6 bases spanning the gap. CDR3: CASSLGDTKNIQYF. The CDR3, as DNA: TGTGCCAGCAGCTTAGGGGACACCAAAAACATTCAGTACTTC.

This clone was observed a few times. The chain links TRBV5-1 to TRBJ1-1, with a tentative D call TRBD1 (5 bases). Between the trimmed V and J ends, which lost 4 bases and 0 bases, there was a span of 13 bases. Per germline, CDR1 SGHRS and CDR2 YFSETQ. The CDR3 length is 15 residues. CDR3 coding DNA: TGCGCCAGCAGCCCGGGGGTGGGCATGAACACTGAAGCTTTCTTT. Its translation is CASSPGVGMNTEAFF.

This chain joins TRBV7-9 and TRBJ2-4; D gene unclear. The germline V and J ends were trimmed by 1 base and 11 bases, with 6 bases remaining between them. This CDR3 spans 11 amino acids. Germline V gene sequence: CDR1 SEHNR, CDR2 FQNEAQ (reference sequence). CDR3 loop: CASSLGKFQYF. CDR3 sequence (DNA): TGTGCCAGCAGCTTAGGAAAATTTCAGTACTTC. Full variable domain (missing parts from reference TRBV7-9 and TRBJ2-4): DTGVSQNPRHKITKRGQNVTFRCDPISEHNRLYWYRQTLGQGPEFLTYFQNEAQLEKSRLLSDRFSAERPKGSFSTLEIQRTEQGDSAMYLCASSLGKFQYFGAGTRLSVL.

The V and J genes are TRBV21-1 and TRBJ1-3. TRBV21-1 has pseudogene status. The CDR3 length is 16 residues. The CDR3 DNA sequence: TGTGCCAGCAGCCCTTCGGTTAGGCACTCTGGAAACACCATATATTTT. It codes for CASSPSVRHSGNTIYF.

This clone was picked up one time. The chain has TRBV4-2 and TRBJ2-1; D may correspond to TRBD1 or TRBD2 (5 bases each). Germline CDR1 LGHNA, CDR2 YNFKEQ. The CDR3 extends over 17 amino acids. Trimming stripped 4 bases from V and 5 bases from J, with 21 bases between. The CDR3 reads CASSRPPGPTIDNEQFF. In DNA, the CDR3 is TGTGCCAGCAGCCGACCCCCGGGACCAACTATAGACAATGAGCAGTTCTTC.